This T cell receptor beta chain was identified in a study of beta chain features in type 1 diabetes. Study-level information: What patients shared with healthy donors was a similar profile of age, gender and cell yields.

The CDR3 has 15 residues. With V trimmed by 4 bases and J by 1 base, 6 bases remained unmatched. Looked up from germline, CDR1 is SGHRS and CDR2 is YFSETQ. Reverse transcription of all isolated RNA meant that expressed TCRB transcripts were sequenced. Assay: immunoSEQ multiplex PCR; the TCRdb copy retains only in-frame clones and omits some. Among 60,000 to 75,000 clones listed, roughly 60% were seen once. The source material was Tregs from blood. The J gene is TRBJ1-1, the V gene TRBV5-1; 8 nucleotides line up with TRBD1. This clonotype was obtained from a woman between 18 and 29 years old in good health. CDR3 in amino acids: CASSRQGAGNTEAFF. The CDR3 bases are TGCGCCAGCAGCCGGCAGGGGGCAGGGAACACTGAAGCTTTCTTT.